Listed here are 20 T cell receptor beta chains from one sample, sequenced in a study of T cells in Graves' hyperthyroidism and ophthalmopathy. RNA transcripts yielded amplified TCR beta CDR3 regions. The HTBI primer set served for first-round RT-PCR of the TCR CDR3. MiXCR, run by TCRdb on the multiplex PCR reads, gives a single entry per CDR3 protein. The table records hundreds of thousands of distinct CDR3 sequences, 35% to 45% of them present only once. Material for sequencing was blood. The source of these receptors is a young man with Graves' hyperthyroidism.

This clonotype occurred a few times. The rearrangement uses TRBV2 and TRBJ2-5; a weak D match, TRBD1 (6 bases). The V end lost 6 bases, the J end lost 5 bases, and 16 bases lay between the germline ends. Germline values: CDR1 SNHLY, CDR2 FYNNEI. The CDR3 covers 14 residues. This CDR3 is CASRITGSRETQYF. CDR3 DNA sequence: TGTGCCAGCAGGATTACAGGGTCCAGGGAGACCCAGTACTTC.

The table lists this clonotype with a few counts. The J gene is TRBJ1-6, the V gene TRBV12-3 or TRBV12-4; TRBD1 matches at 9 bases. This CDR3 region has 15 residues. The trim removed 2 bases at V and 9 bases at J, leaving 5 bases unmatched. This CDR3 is CASSLWDRVASPLHF. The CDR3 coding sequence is TGTGCCAGCAGTTTATGGGACAGGGTGGCTTCACCCCTCCACTTT.

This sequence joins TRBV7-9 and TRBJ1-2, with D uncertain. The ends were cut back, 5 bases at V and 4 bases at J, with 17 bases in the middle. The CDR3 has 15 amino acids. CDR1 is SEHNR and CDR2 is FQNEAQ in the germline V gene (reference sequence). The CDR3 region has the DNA TGTGCCAGCAGCCCCTATGAGGCAAGGACCTATGGCTACACCTTC. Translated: CASSPYEARTYGYTF. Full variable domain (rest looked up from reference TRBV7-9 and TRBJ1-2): DTGVSQNPRHKITKRGQNVTFRCDPISEHNRLYWYRQTLGQGPEFLTYFQNEAQLEKSRLLSDRFSAERPKGSFSTLEIQRTEQGDSAMYLCASSPYEARTYGYTFGSGTRLTVV.

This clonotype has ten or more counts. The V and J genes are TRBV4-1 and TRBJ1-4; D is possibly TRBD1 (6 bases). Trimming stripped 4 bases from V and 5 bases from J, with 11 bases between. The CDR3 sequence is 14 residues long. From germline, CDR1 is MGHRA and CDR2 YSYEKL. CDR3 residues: CASSLRDTNEKLFF. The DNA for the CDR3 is TGCGCCAGCAGCCTCCGGGACACAAATGAAAAACTGTTTTTT.

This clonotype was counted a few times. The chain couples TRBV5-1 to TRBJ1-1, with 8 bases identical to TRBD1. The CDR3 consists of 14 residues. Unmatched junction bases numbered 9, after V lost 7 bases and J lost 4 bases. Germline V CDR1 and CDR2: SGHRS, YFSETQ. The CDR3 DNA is TGCGCCAGCGCCGCCAGGGGGCATTCCACTGAAGCTTTCTTT. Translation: CASAARGHSTEAFF. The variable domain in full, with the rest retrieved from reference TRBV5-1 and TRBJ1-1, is KAGVTQTPRYLIKTRGQQVTLSCSPISGHRSVSWYQQTPGQGLQFLFEYFSETQRNKGNFPGRFSGRQFSNSRSEMNVSTLELGDSALYLCASAARGHSTEAFFGQGTRLTVV.

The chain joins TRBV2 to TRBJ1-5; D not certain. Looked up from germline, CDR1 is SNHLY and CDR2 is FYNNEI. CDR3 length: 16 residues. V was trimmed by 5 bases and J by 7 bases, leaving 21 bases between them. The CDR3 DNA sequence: TGTGCCAGCAGTCGCCCCGGGCGAGGGAGAGTACAGCCCCAGCATTTT. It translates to CASSRPGRGRVQPQHF.

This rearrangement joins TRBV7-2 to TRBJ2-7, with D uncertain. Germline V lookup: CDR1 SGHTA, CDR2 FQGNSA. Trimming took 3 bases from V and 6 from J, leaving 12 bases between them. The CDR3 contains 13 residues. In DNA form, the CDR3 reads TGTGCCAGCAGCTTCCACACCTCGGGCGAGCAGTACTTC. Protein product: CASSFHTSGEQYF.

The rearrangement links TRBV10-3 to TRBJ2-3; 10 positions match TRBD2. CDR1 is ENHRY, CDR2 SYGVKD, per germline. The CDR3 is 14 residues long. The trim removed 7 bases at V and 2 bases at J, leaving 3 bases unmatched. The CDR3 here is CAITTSGPTDTQYF. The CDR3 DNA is TGTGCCATCACGACTAGCGGGCCCACAGATACGCAGTATTTT.

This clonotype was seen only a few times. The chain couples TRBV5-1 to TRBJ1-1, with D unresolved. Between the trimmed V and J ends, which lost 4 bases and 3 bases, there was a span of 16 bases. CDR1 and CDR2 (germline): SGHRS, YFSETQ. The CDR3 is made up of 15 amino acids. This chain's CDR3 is CASSPAWDFDTEAFF. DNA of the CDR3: TGCGCCAGCAGCCCGGCCTGGGATTTTGACACTGAAGCTTTCTTT.

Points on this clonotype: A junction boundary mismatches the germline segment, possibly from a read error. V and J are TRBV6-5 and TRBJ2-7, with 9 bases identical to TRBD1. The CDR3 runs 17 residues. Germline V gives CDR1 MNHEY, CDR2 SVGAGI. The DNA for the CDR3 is TGTGCCATCAGTTACCGTAAAGGACAGGGGAACTCCTACGAGCAGTACTTC. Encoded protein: CAISYRKGQGNSYEQYF.

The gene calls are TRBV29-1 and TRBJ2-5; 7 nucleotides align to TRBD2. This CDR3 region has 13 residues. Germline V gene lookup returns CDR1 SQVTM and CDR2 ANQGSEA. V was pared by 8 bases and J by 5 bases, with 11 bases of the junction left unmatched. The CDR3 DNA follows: TGCAGCAGTGAAGGGGCTAGCGGCGAGACCCAGTACTTC. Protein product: CSSEGASGETQYF.

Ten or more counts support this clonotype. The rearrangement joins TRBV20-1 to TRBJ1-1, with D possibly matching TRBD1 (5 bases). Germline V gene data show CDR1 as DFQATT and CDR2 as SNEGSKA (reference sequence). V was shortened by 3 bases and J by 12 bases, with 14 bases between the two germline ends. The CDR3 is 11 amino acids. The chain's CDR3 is CSASKREGTFF. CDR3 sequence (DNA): TGCAGTGCTAGTAAGAGGGAGGGGACTTTCTTT.

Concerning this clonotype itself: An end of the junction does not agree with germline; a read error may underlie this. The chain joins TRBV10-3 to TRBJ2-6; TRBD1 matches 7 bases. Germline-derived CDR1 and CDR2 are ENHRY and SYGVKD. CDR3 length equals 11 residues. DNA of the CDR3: TGTGCCATCAGTACTGGACAGGTTCGAGCTTTC. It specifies CAISTGQVRAF.

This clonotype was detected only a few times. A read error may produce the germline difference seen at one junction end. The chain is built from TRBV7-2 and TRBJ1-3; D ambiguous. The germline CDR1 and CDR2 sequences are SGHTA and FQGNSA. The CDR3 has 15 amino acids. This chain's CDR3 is CASSLSHGSGNTIYF. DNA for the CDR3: TGCGCCAGCAGCCTCTCCCACGGTTCTGGAAACACCATATATTTT.

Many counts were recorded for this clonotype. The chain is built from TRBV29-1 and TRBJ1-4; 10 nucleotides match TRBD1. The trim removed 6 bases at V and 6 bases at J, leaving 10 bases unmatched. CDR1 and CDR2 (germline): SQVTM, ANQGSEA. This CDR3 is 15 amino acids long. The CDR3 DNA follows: TGCAGCGTCGGAGTTGCCGGGACAGGGGATGAAAAACTGTTTTTT. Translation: CSVGVAGTGDEKLFF.

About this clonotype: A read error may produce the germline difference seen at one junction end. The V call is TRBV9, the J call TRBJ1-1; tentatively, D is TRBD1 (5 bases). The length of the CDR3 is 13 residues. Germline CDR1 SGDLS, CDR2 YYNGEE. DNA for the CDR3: TGTGCCAGCAGCGTAGGGGGCAGGACTGAAGCTCTCTTT. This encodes CASSVGGRTEALF.

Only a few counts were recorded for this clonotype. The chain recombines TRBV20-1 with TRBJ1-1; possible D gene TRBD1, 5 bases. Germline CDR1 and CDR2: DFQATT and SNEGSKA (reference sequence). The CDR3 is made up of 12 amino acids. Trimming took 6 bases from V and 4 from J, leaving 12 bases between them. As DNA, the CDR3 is TGCAGTGCGTCTAGACAGACCACTGAAGCTTTCTTT. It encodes CSASRQTTEAFF.

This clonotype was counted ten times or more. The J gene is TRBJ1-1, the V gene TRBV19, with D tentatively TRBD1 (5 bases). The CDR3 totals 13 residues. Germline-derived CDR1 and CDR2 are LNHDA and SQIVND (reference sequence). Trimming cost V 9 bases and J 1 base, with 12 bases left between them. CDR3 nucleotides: TGTGCCAGCAGCCCCGGGACGAACACTGAAGCTTTCTTT. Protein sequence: CASSPGTNTEAFF.

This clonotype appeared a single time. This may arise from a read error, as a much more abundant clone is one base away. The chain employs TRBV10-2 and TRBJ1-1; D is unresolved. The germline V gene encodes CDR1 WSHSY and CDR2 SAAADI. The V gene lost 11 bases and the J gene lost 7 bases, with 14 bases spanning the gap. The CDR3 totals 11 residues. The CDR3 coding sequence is TGCGCCGGCACTGACATTAATGAAGCTTTCTTT. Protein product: CAGTDINEAFF.

The CDR3 region is CASTPGGPTAANYGYTF. For the CDR3, the DNA is TGTGCCAGCACCCCGGGGGGGCCAACGGCAGCTAACTATGGCTACACCTTC. The genes are TRBV5-6 and TRBJ1-2; possibly TRBD1 for D (6 bases). V was cut by 6 bases and J by 0 bases, with 21 bases left in between. CDR3 length equals 17 residues. Germline CDR1 reads SGHDT; CDR2 reads YYEEEE.